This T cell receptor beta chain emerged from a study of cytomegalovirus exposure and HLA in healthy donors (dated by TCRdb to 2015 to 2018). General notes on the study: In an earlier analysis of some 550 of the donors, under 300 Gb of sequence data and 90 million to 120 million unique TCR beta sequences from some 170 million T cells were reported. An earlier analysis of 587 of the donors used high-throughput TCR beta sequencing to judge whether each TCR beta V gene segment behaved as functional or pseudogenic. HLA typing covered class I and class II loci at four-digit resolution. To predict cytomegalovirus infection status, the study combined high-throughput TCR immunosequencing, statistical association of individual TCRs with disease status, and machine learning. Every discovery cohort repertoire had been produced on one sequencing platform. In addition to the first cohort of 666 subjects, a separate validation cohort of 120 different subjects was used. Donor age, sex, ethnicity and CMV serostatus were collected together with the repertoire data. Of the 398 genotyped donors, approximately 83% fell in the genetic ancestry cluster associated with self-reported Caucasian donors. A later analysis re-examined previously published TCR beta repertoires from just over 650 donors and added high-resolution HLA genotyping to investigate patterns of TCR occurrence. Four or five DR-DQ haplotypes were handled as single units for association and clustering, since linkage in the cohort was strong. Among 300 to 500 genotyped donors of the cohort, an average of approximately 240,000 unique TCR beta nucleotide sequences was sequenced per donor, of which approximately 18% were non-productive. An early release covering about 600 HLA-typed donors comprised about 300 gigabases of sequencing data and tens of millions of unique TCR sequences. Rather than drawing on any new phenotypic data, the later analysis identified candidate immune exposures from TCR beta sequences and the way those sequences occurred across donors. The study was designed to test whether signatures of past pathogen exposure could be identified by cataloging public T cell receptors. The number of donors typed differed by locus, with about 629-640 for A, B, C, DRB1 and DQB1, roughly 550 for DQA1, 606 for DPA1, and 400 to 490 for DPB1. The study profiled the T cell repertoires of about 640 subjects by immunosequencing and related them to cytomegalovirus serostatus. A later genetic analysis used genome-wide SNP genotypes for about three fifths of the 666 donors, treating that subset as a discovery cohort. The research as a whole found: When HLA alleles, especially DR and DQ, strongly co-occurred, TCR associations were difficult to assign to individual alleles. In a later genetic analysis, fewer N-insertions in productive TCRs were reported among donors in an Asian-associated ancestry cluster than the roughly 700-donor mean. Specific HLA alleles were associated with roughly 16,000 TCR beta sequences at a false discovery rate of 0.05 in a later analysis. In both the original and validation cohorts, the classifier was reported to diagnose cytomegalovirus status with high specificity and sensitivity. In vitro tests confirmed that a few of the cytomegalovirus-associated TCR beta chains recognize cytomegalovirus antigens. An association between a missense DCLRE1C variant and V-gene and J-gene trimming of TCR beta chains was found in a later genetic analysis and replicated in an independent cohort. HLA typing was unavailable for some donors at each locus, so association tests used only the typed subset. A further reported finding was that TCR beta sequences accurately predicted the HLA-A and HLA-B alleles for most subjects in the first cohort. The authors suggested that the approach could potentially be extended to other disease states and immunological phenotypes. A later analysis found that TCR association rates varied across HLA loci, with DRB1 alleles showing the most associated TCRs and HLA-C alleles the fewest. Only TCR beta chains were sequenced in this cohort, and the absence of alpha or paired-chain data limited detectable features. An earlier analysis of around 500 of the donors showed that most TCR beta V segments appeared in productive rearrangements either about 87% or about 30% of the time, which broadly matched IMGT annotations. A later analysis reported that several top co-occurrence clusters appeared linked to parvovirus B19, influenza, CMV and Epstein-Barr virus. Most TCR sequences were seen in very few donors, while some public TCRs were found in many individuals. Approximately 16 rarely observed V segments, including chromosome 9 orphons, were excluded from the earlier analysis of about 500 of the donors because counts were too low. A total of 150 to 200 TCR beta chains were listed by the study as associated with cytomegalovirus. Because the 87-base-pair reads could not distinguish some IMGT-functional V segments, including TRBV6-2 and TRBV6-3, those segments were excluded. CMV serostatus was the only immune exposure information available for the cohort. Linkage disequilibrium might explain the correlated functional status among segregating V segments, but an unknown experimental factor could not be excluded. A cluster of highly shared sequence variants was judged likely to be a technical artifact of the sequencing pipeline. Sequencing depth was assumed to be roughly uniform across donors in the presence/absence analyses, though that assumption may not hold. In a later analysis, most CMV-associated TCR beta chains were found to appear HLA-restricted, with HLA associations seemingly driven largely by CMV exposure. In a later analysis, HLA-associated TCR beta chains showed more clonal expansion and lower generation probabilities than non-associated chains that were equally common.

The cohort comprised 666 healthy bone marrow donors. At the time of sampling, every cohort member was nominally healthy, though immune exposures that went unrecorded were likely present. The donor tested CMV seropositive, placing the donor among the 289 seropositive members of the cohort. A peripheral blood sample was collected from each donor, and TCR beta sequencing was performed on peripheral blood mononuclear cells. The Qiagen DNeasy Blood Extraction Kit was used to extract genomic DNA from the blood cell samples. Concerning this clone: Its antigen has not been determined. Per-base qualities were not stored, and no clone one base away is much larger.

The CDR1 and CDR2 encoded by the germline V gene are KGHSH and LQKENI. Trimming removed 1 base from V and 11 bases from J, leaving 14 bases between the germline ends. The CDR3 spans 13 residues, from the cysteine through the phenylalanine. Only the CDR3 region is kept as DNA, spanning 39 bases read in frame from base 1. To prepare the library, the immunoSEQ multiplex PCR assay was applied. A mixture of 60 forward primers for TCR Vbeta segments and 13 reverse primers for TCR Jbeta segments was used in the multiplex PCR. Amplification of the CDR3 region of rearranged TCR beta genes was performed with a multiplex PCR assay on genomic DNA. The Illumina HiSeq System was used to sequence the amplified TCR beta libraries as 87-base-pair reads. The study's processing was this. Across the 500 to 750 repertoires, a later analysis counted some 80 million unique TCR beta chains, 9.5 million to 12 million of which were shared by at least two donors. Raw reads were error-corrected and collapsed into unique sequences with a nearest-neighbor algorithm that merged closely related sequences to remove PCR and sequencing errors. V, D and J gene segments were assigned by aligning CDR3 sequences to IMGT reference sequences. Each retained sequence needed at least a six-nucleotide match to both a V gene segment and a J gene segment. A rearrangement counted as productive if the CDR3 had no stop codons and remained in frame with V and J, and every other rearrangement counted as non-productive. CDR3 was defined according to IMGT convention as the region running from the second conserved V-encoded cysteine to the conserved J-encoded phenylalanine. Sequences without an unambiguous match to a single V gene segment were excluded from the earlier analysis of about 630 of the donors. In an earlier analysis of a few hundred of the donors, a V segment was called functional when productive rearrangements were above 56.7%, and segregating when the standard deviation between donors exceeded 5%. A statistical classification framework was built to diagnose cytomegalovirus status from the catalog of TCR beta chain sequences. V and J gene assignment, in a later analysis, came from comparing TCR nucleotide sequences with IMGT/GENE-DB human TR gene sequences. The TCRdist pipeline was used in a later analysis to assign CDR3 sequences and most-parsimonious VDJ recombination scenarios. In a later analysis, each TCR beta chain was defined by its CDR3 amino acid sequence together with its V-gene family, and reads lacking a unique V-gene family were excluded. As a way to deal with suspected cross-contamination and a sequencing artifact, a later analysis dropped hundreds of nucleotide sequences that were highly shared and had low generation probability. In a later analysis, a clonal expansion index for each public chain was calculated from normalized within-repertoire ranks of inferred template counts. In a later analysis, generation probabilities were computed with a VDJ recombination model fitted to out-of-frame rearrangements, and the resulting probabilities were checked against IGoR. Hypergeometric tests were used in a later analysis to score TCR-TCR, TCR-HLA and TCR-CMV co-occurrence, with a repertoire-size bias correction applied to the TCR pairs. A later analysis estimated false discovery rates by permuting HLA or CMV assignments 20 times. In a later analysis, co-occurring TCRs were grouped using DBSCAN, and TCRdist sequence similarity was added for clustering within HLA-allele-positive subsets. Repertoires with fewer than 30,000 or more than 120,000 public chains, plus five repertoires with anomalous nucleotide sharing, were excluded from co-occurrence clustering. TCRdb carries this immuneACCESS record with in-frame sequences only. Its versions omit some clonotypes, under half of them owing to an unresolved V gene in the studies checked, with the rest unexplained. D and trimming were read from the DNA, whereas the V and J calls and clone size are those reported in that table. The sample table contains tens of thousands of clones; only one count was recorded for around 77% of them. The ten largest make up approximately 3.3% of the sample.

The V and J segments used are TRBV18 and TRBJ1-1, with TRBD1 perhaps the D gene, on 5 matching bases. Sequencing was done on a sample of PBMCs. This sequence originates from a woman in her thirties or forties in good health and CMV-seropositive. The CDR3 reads CASSPQAGMLAFF. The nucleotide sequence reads TGTGCCAGCTCACCACAAGCAGGGATGTTGGCTTTCTTT.